This record covers a single T cell receptor (beta chain). Germline V gene sequence: CDR1 SGHTA, CDR2 FQGNSA. The CDR3 covers 15 residues. The V gene end was trimmed by 4 bases and the J gene end by 1 base; junction bases not matched to a gene: 4. These data are taken from a study of blood T cell repertoires in COVID-19. In the study overall: PBMCs, B-cell-depleted T cells, or T cells were the source of the cDNA or gDNA that made up the material.

Authors' data handling: Amplification of reference gene primers was used by the study to estimate nucleated cell counts. Sequenced by immunoSEQ multiplex PCR; TCRdb stores in-frame clones only, minus some. That table gives V, J and clone size, and the DNA gave D and trimming. The sample records around 170,000 clones, 80% to 85% being singletons. Sequencing used peripheral blood. The TCR originated in a woman in her 70s with COVID-19, enrolled during active disease. The chain carries TRBV7-2 and TRBJ2-4; TRBD2 aligns across 7 bases. Here the CDR3 DNA reads TGTGCCAGCAGCTCGGGGGGAGTGGCCAAAAACATTCAGTACTTC. Translating it yields CASSSGGVAKNIQYF.